A selection of T cell receptor beta chains follows, all from one sample in a study of T cell repertoires in cytomegalovirus infection. A single record per CDR3 protein comes from TCRdb applying MiXCR to the reads. The sample consists of approximately 300,000 distinct CDR3 sequences, roughly 25% of them appearing once. Their antigens are not known. This sample comprised cultured PBMCs, obtained from culture after CMV antigen stimulation. These TCRs come from a human donor in good health (CMV status not recorded). Some clones in this sample may be carry-over from other donors' samples. Each CDR3 is given without its conserved first and last residue. Fields, in order: V gene, CDR3 protein.

TRBV7-6 | ASSWGNTGTDTQY
TRBV5-1 | ASSLRQTSSYNEQF
TRBV5-1 | ASSPSGESRETQY
TRBV6-5 | ASSSTGHSGNTLY
TRBV7-2 | ASSLEQGLGEAF
TRBV20-1 | SASTGGKNTEAF
TRBV7-2 | ASSLYLPRGDEQF
TRBV15 | ATSRGLGLAGANEQF
TRBV12-3/TRBV12-4 | ASSMRRGRGSETQY
TRBV7-2 | ASSLAVSTDTQY
TRBV5-4 | ASSLGSTGAEQY
TRBV5-1 | ASSPSGRGDEQF
TRBV5-1 | ASSWQSSTDTQY
TRBV6-6 | ASSASGTEQF
TRBV20-1 | SASERQIDYGYT
TRBV7-2 | ASSPTGRGNQPQH
TRBV20-1 | SARQGNTEAF
TRBV7-9 | ASSPHEVRTGELF
TRBV7-2 | ASSLRLGISNTGELF
TRBV7-6 | ASSLELTEAF
TRBV12-3/TRBV12-4 | ASSLESGVHRIQY
TRBV6-2/TRBV6-3 | ASSSFTSFGTTDTQY
TRBV19 | ASSTRLGGGEKLF
TRBV5-1 | ASSPGPVETQY
TRBV25-1 | ASRVAGGQETQY
TRBV4-1 | ASSQTRTSADTQY
TRBV4-1 | ASSQDGHLFSTDTQY
TRBV6-6 | ASSYEAGGDEQF
TRBV27 | ASRRVLIDTYNSPLH
TRBV6-1 | ASSGLGVGELF
TRBV4-3 | ASSQRSDRRAGDEQF
TRBV4-1 | ASSQGSSTDTQY
TRBV7-6 | ASSHRGPSGNEQF
TRBV7-9 | ASSTHSHATEAF
TRBV28 | ASSSGQAVSYNEQF
TRBV30 | AYKRGRLDSQNIQY
TRBV6-2/TRBV6-3 | ASSYSADEAF
TRBV27 | ASKVTGGGIQY
TRBV5-5 | ASSTGGLGYT
TRBV10-3 | ANAQGRTEQY
TRBV7-2 | ASSLGAEPSTDTQY
TRBV7-6 | ASRGRGQETQY